Listed below are T cell receptor beta chains from one sample, sequenced in a study of T cells in Graves' hyperthyroidism and ophthalmopathy. TCRdb re-called the multiplex PCR reads through MiXCR, storing one row per CDR3 protein. The sample includes approximately 430,000 distinct CDR3 sequences, 15% to 18% of them seen just once. The material sequenced was blood. Receptors originate from a woman aged 18-35 years with Graves' hyperthyroidism. Each CDR3 is given with its conserved first and last residue. The order of the fields is clone size, D gene, V gene, J gene, CDR3 DNA, CDR3 protein. The D gene is left open where the match is weak. Not all rows give a size; the values are once, few, many and, for expanded clones, a class.

clone_size: .
d_call: TRBD1
v_call: TRBV5-5
j_call: TRBJ2-3
cdr3_nt: TGTGCCAGCAGCCGCGGGACAGGGGGGGATACGCAGTATTTT
cdr3_aa: CASSRGTGGDTQYF

clone_size: many
d_call: TRBD2
v_call: TRBV2
j_call: TRBJ2-5
cdr3_nt: TGTGCCACCAGACTAGCGGGAGAGACCCAGTACTTC
cdr3_aa: CATRLAGETQYF

clone_size: many
d_call: TRBD1
v_call: TRBV15
j_call: TRBJ1-4
cdr3_nt: TGTGCCACCAGCAGAGACAGGGGGTATGGTAATGAAAAACTGTTTTTT
cdr3_aa: CATSRDRGYGNEKLFF

clone_size: .
d_call: .
v_call: TRBV30
j_call: TRBJ2-7
cdr3_nt: TGTGCCTGGAGTGTAAGTCATATCTACGAGCAGTACTTC
cdr3_aa: CAWSVSHIYEQYF

clone_size: many
d_call: .
v_call: TRBV7-3
j_call: TRBJ2-3
cdr3_nt: TGTGCCAGCAGCAATAACGCAGATACGCAGTATTTT
cdr3_aa: CASSNNADTQYF

clone_size: many
d_call: TRBD2
v_call: TRBV20-1
j_call: TRBJ2-3
cdr3_nt: TGCAGTGCTAGAGACAGACTAGCGGGGTTAGATACGCAGTATTTT
cdr3_aa: CSARDRLAGLDTQYF

clone_size: many
d_call: .
v_call: TRBV2
j_call: TRBJ2-2
cdr3_nt: TGTGCCAGCAGTCCCGACTACACCGGGGAGCTGTTTTTT
cdr3_aa: CASSPDYTGELFF

clone_size: few
d_call: .
v_call: TRBV19
j_call: TRBJ2-1
cdr3_nt: TGTGCCAGTAGGCAGGGCGGGACGAACAATGAGCAGTTCTTC
cdr3_aa: CASRQGGTNNEQFF

clone_size: many
d_call: TRBD2
v_call: TRBV19
j_call: TRBJ2-7
cdr3_nt: TGTGCCAGTAGCCTAGGGACTAGCGACGAGCAGTACTTC
cdr3_aa: CASSLGTSDEQYF

clone_size: many
d_call: .
v_call: TRBV12-3/TRBV12-4
j_call: TRBJ1-5
cdr3_nt: TGTGCCAGCAGTCCACTTAGCGGGGATCAGCCCCAGCATTTT
cdr3_aa: CASSPLSGDQPQHF

clone_size: .
d_call: .
v_call: TRBV30
j_call: TRBJ1-5
cdr3_nt: TGTGCCTGGAGTTGGGATGGGGGCAATCAGCCCCAGCATTTT
cdr3_aa: CAWSWDGGNQPQHF

clone_size: once
d_call: TRBD2
v_call: TRBV20-1
j_call: TRBJ2-1
cdr3_nt: TGCAGTGCTAAACCTTCCTCCAGCGGGAGTTACAATGAGCAGTTCTTC
cdr3_aa: CSAKPSSSGSYNEQFF

clone_size: many
d_call: TRBD1
v_call: TRBV27
j_call: TRBJ1-6
cdr3_nt: TGTGCCAGCAGTTATGCGGGACAGCTAAATTCACCCCTCCACTTT
cdr3_aa: CASSYAGQLNSPLHF

clone_size: many
d_call: .
v_call: TRBV6-6
j_call: TRBJ2-5
cdr3_nt: TGTGCCAGCAGTTACTGGGGGGCAACCCAAGAGACCCAGTACTTC
cdr3_aa: CASSYWGATQETQYF

clone_size: .
d_call: .
v_call: TRBV19
j_call: TRBJ2-7
cdr3_nt: TGTGCCAGTAGTAAGGGTGGAACTTACGAGCAGTACTTC
cdr3_aa: CASSKGGTYEQYF

clone_size: many
d_call: TRBD1
v_call: TRBV4-1
j_call: TRBJ1-5
cdr3_nt: TGCGCCAGCAGCCAAGCCCCCGGGACAGCGAATTATCAGCCCCAGCATTTT
cdr3_aa: CASSQAPGTANYQPQHF

clone_size: many
d_call: .
v_call: TRBV9
j_call: TRBJ1-2
cdr3_nt: TGTGCCAGCAGCGTAGGGGTAGGGGGCTATGGCTACACCTTC
cdr3_aa: CASSVGVGGYGYTF